The text below deals with one TCR beta chain. Its antigen remains undetermined. No much larger clonotype is one base removed from it; base qualities were not supplied. The entry originates in a study of blood T cell repertoires in COVID-19 (dated by TCRdb to 2020 to 2021). In terms of the full investigation: Collaborator samples came from the United States, Italy and Spain and covered acute and convalescent phases of COVID-19. The material from the prospective study consisted of cDNA or gDNA derived from T cells, B-cell-depleted T cells, or PBMCs. The dataset comprised deeply sampled blood TCRbeta repertoires from subjects exposed to, actively infected with, or recovered from COVID-19. The repertoires were made available in a free public database intended to serve as a resource for research on the immune response to SARS-CoV-2. The samples were drawn from the first 160 participants of the ongoing ImmuneRACE study and from 1,254 subjects provided by 6 global collaborators. Nearly every sample came with metadata listing a de-identified subject ID, COVID-19 status, age in years and sex. Where HLA class I and class II types were available, the types were taken from metadata supplied by the sample provider, not from assay-based typing.

TCRbeta CDR3 regions were amplified from genomic DNA by means of the immunoSEQ Assay, a bias-controlled multiplex PCR. As for how the authors treated the data: Within the assay, amplification of reference gene primers was used to estimate how many nucleated cells each sample contained. To quantify the absolute abundance of each unique TCRbeta CDR3 rearrangement, sequence reads were collapsed and filtered. For each sample, productive Simpson clonality was calculated by taking the square root of Simpson's diversity index across productive rearrangements. Drawn from immuneACCESS, this table holds only the in-frame rearrangements with V and J called that TCRdb kept. Clones are partly lost; checked studies trace under half to an unresolved V gene and leave the rest unexplained. That table is the source of V, J and clone size, and D and trimming were worked out from the DNA. Here the sample has under 45,000 clones; 70% to 80% occur a single time. The ten largest clones capture roughly 29% of the sample.

Results the study describes overall, beyond this receptor: Clinical and demographic metadata were provided uncurated, with the amount varying by source and participant.

The CDR3 contains 13 residues, cysteine and phenylalanine counted. The retained sequence is limited to the CDR3, 39 bases, with the frame set at the first base. V sheds 3 bases and J sheds 8 bases, leaving 11 bases between their ends. The collaborating institutions used their own protocols to collect whole blood in K2EDTA tubes. For TCRbeta analysis, collaborators shipped samples in one of three forms: frozen whole blood, isolated PBMCs, or DNA extracted from either of those sample types. The TCR originated in a man older than 75 with acute or convalescent COVID-19. The V and J segments used are TRBV12-3 or TRBV12-4 and TRBJ2-1; a tentative D call is TRBD2 (6 bases match). The specimen sequenced was peripheral blood. This receptor carries the CDR3 CASSFLSGHEQFF. The base sequence is TGTGCCAGCAGTTTTCTTAGCGGACATGAGCAGTTCTTC.